The clone carrying this TCR beta chain has only one observation. What it binds is not known. The use of a sample-barcoded 5' primer and a J-beta primer mix characterized a second PCR of about 6 to 12 cycles. The template-switch adaptor was a 5' adaptor with 12 random nucleotides. It tagged each cDNA molecule. TCRdb fed the 5' RACE reads into MiXCR, producing one record per CDR3 protein. The sample records hundreds of thousands of distinct CDR3 sequences, 56% being singletons. This sample was included in a study of blood T cells in healthy people across ages. The CDR3 contains 14 residues. V lost 10 bases and J lost 0, with 13 bases in between. In germline, CDR1 is MDHEN, CDR2 SYDVKM. General study points: Estimates drawn from one million T cells were deemed to understate diversity. The long-lived group displayed more naive CD4+ cells, plus higher diversity, than the aged donors did. Per million T cells, TCR beta diversity dropped about linearly as age rose.

The specimen was blood. The chain has TRBV28 and TRBJ1-5; D is unclear. This receptor was identified in a man in his forties in good health. In DNA, the CDR3 is TGTGCCACCAACGCCGGTAGTAGCAATCAGCCCCAGCATTTT. It yields the protein CATNAGSSNQPQHF.